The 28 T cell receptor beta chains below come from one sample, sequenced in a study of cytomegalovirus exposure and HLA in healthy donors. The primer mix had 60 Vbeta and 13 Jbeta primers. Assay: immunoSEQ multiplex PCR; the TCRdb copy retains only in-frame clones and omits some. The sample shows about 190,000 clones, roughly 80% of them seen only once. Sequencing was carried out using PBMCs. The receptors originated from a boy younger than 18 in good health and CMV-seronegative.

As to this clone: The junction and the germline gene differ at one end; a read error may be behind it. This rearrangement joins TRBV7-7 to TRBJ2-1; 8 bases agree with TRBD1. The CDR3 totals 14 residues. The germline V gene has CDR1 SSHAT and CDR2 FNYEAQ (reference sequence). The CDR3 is CASSSGQGGNEQFF. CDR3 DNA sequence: TGTGCTAGCAGCTCCGGACAGGGCGGGAATGAGCAGTTCTTC.

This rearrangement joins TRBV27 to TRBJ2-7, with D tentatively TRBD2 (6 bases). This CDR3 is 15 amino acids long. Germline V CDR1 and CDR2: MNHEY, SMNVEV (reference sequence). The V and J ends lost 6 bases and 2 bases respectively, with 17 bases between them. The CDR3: CASRSKPGVTYEQYF. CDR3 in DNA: TGTGCCAGCAGATCAAAACCGGGGGTGACCTACGAGCAGTACTTC.

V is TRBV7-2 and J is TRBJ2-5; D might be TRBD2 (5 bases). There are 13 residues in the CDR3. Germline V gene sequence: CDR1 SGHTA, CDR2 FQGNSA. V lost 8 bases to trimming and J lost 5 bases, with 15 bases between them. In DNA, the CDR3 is TGTGCCAGCGTCGCCCTAGCTCGGGAGACCCAGTACTTC. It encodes CASVALARETQYF.

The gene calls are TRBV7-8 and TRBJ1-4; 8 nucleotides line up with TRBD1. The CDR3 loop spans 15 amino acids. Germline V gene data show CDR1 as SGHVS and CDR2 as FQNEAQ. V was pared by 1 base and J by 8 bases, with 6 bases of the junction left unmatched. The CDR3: CASSLEGQGREKLFF. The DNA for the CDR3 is TGTGCCAGCAGCTTAGAAGGACAGGGAAGGGAAAAACTGTTTTTT.

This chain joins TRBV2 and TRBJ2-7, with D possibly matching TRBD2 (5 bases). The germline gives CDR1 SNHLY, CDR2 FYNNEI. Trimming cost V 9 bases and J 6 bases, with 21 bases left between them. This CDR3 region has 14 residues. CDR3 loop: CARPRGPASGEQYF. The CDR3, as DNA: TGTGCCAGACCCCGAGGGCCGGCCTCGGGCGAGCAGTACTTC.

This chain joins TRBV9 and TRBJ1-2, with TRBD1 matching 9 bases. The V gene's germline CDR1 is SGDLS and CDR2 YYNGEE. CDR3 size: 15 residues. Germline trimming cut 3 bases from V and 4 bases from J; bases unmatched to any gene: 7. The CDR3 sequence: CASSDSGQGFYGYTF. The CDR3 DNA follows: TGTGCCAGCAGCGATTCGGGACAGGGATTCTATGGCTACACCTTC.

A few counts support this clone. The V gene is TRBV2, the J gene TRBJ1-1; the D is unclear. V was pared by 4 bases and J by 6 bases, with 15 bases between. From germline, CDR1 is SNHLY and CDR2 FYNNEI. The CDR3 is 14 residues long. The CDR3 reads CASSGASLDSEAFF. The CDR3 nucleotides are TGTGCCAGCAGTGGAGCCAGCCTAGACTCTGAAGCTTTCTTT.

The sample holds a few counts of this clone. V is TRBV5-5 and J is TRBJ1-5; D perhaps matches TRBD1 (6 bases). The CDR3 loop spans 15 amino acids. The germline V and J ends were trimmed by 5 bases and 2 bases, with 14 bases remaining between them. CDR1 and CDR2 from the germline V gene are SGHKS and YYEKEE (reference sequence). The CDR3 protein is CASSPQGPGNQPQHF. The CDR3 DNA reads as TGTGCCAGCAGTCCACAGGGTCCAGGCAATCAGCCCCAGCATTTT.

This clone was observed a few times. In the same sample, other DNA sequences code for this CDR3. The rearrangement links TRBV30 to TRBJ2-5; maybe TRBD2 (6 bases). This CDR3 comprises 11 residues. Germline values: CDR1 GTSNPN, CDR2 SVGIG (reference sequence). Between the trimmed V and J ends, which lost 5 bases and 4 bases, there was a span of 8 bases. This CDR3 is CAWGRGETQYF. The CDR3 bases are TGTGCCTGGGGGCGGGGAGAGACCCAGTACTTC.

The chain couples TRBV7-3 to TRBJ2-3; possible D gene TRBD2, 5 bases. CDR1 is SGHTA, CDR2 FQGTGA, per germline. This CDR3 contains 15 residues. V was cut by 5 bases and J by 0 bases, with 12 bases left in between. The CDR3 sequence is CASSIGWTSTDTQYF. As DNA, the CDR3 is TGTGCCAGCAGCATCGGGTGGACTAGCACAGATACGCAGTATTTT.

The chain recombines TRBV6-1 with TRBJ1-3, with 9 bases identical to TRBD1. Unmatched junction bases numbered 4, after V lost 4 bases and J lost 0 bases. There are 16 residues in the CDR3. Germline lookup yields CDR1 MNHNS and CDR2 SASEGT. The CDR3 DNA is TGTGCCAGCAGTGCGGGACAGGGTCTCTCTGGAAACACCATATATTTT. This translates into CASSAGQGLSGNTIYF.

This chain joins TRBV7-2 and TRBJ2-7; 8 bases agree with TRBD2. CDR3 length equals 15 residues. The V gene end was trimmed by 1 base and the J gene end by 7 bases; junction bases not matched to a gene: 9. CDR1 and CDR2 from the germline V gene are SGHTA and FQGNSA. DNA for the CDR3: TGTGCCAGCAGCTTAGACGGGGGGGGGCCGGGGGAGCAGTACTTC. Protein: CASSLDGGGPGEQYF.

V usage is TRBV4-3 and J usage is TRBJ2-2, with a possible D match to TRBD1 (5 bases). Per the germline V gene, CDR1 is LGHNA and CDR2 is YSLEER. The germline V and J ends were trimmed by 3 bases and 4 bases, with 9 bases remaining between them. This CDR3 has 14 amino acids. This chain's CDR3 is CASSQGRGTGELFF. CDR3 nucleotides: TGCGCCAGCAGCCAGGGTAGGGGCACCGGGGAGCTGTTTTTT.

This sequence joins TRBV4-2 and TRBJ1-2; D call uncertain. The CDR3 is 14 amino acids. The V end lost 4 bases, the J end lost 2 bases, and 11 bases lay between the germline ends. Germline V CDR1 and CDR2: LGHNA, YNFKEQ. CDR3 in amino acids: CASSPAESNYGYTF. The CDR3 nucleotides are TGTGCCAGCAGCCCCGCGGAATCAAACTATGGCTACACCTTC.

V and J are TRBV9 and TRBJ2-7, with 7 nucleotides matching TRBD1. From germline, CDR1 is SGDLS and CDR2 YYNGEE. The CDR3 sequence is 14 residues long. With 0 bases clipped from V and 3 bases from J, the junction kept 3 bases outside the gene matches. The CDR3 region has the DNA TGTGCCAGCAGCGTAGGACAGGGTCTCTACGAGCAGTACTTC. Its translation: CASSVGQGLYEQYF. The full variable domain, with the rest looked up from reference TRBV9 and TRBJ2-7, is DSGVTQTPKHLITATGQRVTLRCSPRSGDLSVYWYQQSLDQGLQFLIQYYNGEERAKGNILERFSAQQFPDLHSELNLSSLELGDSALYFCASSVGQGLYEQYFGPGTRLTVT.

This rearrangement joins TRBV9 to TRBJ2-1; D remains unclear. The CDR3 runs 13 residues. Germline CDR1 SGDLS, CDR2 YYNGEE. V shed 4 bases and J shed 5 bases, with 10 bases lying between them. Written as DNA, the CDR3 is TGTGCCAGCAGCAGTGGGCTCCACAATGAGCAGTTCTTC. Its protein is CASSSGLHNEQFF.

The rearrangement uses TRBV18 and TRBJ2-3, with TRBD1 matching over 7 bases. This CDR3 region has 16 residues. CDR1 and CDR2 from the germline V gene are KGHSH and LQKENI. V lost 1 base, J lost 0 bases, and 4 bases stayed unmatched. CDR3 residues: CASSPLPGQSTDTQYF. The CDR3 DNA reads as TGTGCCAGCTCACCACTGCCGGGACAGAGCACAGATACGCAGTATTTT. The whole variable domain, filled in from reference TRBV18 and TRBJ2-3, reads NAGVMQNPRHLVRRRGQEARLRCSPMKGHSHVYWYRQLPEEGLKFMVYLQKENIIDESGMPKERFSAEFPKEGPSILRIQQVVRGDSAAYFCASSPLPGQSTDTQYFGPGTRLTVL.

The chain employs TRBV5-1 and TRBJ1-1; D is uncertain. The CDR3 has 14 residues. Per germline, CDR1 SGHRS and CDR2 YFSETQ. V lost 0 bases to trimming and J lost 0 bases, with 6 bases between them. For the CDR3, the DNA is TGCGCCAGCAGCTTGGGATCAGTGAACACTGAAGCTTTCTTT. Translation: CASSLGSVNTEAFF.

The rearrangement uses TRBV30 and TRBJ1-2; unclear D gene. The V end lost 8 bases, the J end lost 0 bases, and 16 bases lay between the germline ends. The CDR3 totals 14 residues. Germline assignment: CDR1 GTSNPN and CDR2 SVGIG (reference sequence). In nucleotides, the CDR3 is TGTGCCAGGTTAAGACAAGGATCTAACTATGGCTACACCTTC. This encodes CARLRQGSNYGYTF.

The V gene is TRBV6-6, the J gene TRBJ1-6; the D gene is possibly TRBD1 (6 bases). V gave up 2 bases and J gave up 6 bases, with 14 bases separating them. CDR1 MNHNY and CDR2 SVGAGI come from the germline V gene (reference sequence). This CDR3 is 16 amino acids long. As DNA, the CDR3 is TGTGCCAGCAGTTACCAAAGACAGGCGGGTAATTCACCCCTCCACTTT. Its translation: CASSYQRQAGNSPLHF.

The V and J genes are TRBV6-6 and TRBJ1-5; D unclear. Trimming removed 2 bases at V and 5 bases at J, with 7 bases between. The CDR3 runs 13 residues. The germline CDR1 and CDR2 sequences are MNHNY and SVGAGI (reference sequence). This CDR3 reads CASSYERDQPQHF. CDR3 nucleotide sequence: TGTGCCAGCAGTTACGAGCGGGATCAGCCCCAGCATTTT.

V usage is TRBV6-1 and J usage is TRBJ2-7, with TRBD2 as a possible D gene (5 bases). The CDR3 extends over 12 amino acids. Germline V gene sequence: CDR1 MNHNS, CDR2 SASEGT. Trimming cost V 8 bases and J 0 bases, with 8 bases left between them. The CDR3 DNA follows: TGTGCCAGCGAGGGTTTCTCCTACGAGCAGTACTTC. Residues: CASEGFSYEQYF.

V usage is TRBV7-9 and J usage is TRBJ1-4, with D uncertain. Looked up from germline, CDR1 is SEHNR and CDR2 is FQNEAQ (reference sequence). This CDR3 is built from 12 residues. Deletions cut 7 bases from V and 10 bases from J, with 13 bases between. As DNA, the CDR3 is TGTGCCAGCAACCGGGAGGTGGGAAAACTGTTTTTT. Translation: CASNREVGKLFF.

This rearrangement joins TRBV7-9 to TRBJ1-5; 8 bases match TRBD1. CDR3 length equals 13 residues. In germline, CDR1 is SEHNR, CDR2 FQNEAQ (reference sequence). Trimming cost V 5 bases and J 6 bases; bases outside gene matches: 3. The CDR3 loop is CASSLTGVQPQHF. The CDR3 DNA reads TGTGCCAGCAGCCTGACAGGGGTTCAGCCCCAGCATTTT.

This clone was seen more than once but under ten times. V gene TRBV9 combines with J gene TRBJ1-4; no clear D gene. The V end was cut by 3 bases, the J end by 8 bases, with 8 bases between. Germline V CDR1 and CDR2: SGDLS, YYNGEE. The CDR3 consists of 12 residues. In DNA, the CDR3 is TGTGCCAGCAGCGGACTCAGCGAAAAACTGTTTTTT. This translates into CASSGLSEKLFF.

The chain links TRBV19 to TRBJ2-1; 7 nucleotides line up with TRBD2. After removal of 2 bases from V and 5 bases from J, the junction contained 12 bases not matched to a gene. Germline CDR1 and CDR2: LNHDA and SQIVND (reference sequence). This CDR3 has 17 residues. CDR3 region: CASSIPVWGGLNNEQFF. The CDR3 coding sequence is TGTGCCAGTAGTATACCGGTTTGGGGGGGGTTGAACAATGAGCAGTTCTTC.

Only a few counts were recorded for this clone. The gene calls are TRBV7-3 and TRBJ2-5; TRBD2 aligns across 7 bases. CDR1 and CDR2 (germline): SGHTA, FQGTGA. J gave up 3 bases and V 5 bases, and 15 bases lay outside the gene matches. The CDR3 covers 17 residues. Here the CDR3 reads CASSPSGLVGKEETQYF. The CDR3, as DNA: TGTGCCAGCAGCCCCTCTGGACTAGTGGGAAAGGAAGAGACCCAGTACTTC.

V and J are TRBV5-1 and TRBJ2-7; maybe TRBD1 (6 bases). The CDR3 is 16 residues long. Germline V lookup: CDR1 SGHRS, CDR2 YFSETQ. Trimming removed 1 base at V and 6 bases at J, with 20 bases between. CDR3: CASSLWSSQGLGEQYF. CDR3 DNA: TGCGCCAGCAGCTTGTGGAGTAGTCAGGGGCTCGGCGAGCAGTACTTC.